This TCR beta chain appears in the sequencing data of a study of T cell changes during pregnancy in multiple sclerosis. The protocol was immunoSEQ multiplex PCR, while the TCRdb copy is restricted to in-frame clones and leaves out a portion. The sample consists of approximately 84,000 clones, 94% of them appearing once. Germline V gives CDR1 PRHDT, CDR2 FYEKMQ (reference sequence). V gave up 3 bases and J gave up 5 bases; unmatched junction bases: 4. This CDR3 is built from 14 residues. The TCR comes from a female donor in good health, enrolled as a control in a pregnancy study. The chain links TRBV13 to TRBJ2-1, with 7 bases lining up with TRBD2. The sequences come from peripheral blood, collected in the second trimester of pregnancy. The CDR3, as DNA: TGTGCCAGCAGCTTTGTGGGGGGGGACAATGAGCAGTTCTTC. This codes for CASSFVGGDNEQFF.